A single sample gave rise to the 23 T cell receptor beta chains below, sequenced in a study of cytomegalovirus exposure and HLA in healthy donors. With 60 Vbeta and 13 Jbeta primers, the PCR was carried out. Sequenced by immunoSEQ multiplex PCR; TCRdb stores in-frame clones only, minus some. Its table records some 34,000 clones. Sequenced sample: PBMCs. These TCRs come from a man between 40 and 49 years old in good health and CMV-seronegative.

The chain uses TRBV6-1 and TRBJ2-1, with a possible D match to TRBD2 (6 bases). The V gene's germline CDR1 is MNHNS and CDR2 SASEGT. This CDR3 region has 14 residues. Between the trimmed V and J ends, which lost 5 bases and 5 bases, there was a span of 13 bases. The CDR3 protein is CASSRLDDDNEQFF. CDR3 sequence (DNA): TGTGCCAGCAGTAGACTAGACGACGACAATGAGCAGTTCTTC.

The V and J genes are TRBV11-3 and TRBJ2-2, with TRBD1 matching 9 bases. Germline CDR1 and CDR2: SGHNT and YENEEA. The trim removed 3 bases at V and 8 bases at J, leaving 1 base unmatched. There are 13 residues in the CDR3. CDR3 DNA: TGTGCCAGCAGCTTGGACAGGGGTGGGGAGCTGTTTTTT. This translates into CASSLDRGGELFF.

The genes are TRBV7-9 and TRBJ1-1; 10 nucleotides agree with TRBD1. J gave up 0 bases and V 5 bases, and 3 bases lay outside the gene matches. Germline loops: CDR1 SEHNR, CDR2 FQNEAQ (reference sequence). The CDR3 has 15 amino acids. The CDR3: CASSPGTGVNTEAFF. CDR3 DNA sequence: TGTGCCAGCAGCCCCGGGACAGGGGTGAACACTGAAGCTTTCTTT.

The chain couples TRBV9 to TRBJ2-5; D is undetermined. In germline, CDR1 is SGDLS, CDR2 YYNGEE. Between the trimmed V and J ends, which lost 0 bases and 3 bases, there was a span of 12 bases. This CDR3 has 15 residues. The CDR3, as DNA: TGTGCCAGCAGCGTAGATGGTCTAGTAGAAGAGACCCAGTACTTC. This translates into CASSVDGLVEETQYF.

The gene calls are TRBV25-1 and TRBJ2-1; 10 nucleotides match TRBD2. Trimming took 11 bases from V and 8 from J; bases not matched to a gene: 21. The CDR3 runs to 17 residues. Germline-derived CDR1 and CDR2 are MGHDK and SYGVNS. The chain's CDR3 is CAASKSPGLAGVDEQFF. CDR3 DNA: TGTGCCGCCAGCAAATCGCCGGGGCTAGCGGGAGTCGATGAGCAGTTCTTC.

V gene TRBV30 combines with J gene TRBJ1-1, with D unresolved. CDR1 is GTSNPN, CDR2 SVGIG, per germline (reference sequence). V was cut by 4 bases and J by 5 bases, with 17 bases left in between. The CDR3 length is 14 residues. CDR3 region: CAWKGLTLRTEAFF. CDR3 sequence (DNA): TGTGCCTGGAAAGGACTGACCTTGAGGACTGAAGCTTTCTTT.

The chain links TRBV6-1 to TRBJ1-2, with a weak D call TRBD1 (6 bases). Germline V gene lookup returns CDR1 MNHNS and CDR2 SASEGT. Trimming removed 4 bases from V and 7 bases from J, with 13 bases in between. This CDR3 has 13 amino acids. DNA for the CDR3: TGTGCCAGCAGTGCGTCGAGGGGGTTTGGCTACACCTTC. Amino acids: CASSASRGFGYTF.

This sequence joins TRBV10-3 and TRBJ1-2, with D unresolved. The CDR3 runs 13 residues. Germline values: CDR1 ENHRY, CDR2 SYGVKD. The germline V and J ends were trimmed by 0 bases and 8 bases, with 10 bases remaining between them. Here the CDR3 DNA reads TGTGCCATCAGTGAGTCTCCCGCTAGGGGCTACACCTTC. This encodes CAISESPARGYTF.

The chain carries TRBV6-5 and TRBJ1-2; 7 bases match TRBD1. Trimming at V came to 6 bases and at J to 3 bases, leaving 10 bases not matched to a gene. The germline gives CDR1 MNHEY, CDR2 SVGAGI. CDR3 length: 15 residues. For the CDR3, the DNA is TGTGCCAGCAGCCCCCGACAGGGTCGGTACTATGGCTACACCTTC. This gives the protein CASSPRQGRYYGYTF.

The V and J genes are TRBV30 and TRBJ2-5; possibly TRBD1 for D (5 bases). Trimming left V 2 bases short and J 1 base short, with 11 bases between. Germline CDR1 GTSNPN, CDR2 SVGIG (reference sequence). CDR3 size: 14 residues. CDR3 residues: CAWSWGRAQETQYF. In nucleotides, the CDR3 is TGTGCCTGGAGTTGGGGCAGGGCCCAAGAGACCCAGTACTTC.

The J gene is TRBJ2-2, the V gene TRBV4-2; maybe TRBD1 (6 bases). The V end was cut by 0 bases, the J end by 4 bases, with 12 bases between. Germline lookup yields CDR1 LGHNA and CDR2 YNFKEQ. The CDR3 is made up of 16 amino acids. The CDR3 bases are TGTGCCAGCAGCCAAGAGGCAGGGGATTTCACCGGGGAGCTGTTTTTT. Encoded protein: CASSQEAGDFTGELFF.

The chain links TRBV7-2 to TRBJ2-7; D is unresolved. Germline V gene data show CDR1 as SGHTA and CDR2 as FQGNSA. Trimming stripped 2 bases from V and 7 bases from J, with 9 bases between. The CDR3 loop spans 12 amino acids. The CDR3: CASSLIIREQYF. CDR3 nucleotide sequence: TGTGCCAGCAGCTTAATTATACGGGAGCAGTACTTC.

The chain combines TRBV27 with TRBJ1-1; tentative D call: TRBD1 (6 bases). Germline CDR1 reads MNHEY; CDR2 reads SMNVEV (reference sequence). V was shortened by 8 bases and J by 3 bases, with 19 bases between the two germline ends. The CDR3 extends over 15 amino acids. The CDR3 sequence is CASRRSDRPYTEAFF. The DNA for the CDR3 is TGTGCCAGCCGTCGATCAGACAGGCCCTACACTGAAGCTTTCTTT.

CDR3 bases: TGTGCCAGCAGCCAACAGGGCACCGGGGAGCTGTTTTTT. Translating it yields CASSQQGTGELFF. The chain couples TRBV7-2 to TRBJ2-2; D might be TRBD1 (6 bases). Germline V CDR1 and CDR2: SGHTA, FQGNSA. V was shortened by 5 bases and J by 4 bases, with 8 bases between the two germline ends. The CDR3 consists of 13 residues.

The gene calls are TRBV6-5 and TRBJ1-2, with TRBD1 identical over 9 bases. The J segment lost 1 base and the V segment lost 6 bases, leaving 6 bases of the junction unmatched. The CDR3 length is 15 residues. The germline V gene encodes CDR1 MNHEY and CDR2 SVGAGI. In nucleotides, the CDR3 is TGTGCCAGCAGCCCGGACAGGGGAATTAACTATGGCTACACCTTC. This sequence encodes CASSPDRGINYGYTF.

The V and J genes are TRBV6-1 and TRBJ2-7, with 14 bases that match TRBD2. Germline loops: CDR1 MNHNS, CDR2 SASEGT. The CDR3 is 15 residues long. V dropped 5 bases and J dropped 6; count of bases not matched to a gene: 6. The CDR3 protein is CASSSGLAGAGEQYF. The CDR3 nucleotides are TGTGCCAGCAGTTCGGGACTAGCGGGAGCTGGCGAGCAGTACTTC.

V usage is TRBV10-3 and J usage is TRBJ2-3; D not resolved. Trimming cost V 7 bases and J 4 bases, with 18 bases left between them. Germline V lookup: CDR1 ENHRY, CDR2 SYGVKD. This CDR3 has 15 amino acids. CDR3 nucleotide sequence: TGTGCCATCACCGACCCCAGTCGTCAGGCAGATACGCAGTATTTT. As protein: CAITDPSRQADTQYF.

The CDR3 bases are TGTGCCAGCAGCCCAGGGGACGCCTACGAGCAGTACTTC. It translates to CASSPGDAYEQYF. The J gene is TRBJ2-7, the V gene TRBV5-6; D is possibly TRBD1 (6 bases). Germline CDR1 is SGHDT and CDR2 is YYEEEE. There are 13 residues in the CDR3. V was pared by 4 bases and J by 2 bases, with 10 bases between.

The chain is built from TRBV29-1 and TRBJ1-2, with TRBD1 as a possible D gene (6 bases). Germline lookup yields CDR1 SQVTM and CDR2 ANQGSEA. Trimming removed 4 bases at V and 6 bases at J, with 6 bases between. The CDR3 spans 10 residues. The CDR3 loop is CSVGQDGYTF. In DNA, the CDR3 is TGCAGCGTTGGACAGGATGGCTACACCTTC.

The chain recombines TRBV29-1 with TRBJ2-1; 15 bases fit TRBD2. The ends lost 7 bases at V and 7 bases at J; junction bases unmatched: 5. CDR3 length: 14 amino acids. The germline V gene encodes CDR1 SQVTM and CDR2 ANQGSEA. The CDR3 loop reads CSGVGTSGRNEQFF. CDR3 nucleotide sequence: TGCAGCGGCGTTGGGACTAGCGGGAGGAATGAGCAGTTCTTC.

Here the CDR3 reads CASSWGRIGETQYF. For the CDR3, the DNA is TGCGCCAGCAGCTGGGGGAGGATTGGGGAGACCCAGTACTTC. V gene TRBV5-1 combines with J gene TRBJ2-5; TRBD2 might be the D (6 bases). The CDR3 has 14 residues. Trimming cost V 3 bases and J 5 bases, with 14 bases left between them. Per germline, CDR1 SGHRS and CDR2 YFSETQ.

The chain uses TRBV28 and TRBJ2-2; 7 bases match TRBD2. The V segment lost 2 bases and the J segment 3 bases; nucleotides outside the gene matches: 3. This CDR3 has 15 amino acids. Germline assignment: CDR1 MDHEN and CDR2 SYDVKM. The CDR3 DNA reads TGTGCCAGCAGTTTAGGGGGAGGGTACACCGGGGAGCTGTTTTTT. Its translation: CASSLGGGYTGELFF.

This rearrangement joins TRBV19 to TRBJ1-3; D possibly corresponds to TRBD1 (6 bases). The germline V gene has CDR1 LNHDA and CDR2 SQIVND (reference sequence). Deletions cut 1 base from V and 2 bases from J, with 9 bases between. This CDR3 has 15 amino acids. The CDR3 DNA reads TGTGCCAGTAGTATAGGTCAGGGGACTGGAAACACCATATATTTT. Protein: CASSIGQGTGNTIYF.